This TCR beta chain was retrieved from a study of a mutant IDH1 vaccine in newly diagnosed glioma. Study summary: Vaccinations, eight in total, occurred in weeks 1, 3, 5, 7, 11, 15, 19, 23. Mean patient age was roughly 43 years; around 62% were male and 37.5% female. Study-wide points: In 90% to 95% of patients, immune responses induced by the vaccine occurred. Pseudoprogression appeared independent of alterations in top peripheral clonotypes.

Documented time point: week 11, during vaccination. Every vaccine dose comprised 300 ug of mutant IDH1 20-mer peptide plus topical imiquimod. Generated by immunoSEQ multiplex PCR, the TCRdb table keeps only in-frame clones and is missing some. Counted here are around 66,000 clones, about four fifths occurring once; the ten biggest clones make up around 5.7%. As for this clone: Its antigen is unknown.

Germline CDR1 reads MNHNS; CDR2 reads SASEGT. Trimming left V 0 bases short and J 4 bases short, with 9 bases between. This CDR3 contains 14 residues. The gene calls are TRBV6-1 and TRBJ1-2; D uncertain. Sequencing used PBMCs, obtained from a glioma patient whose treatment included an IDH1 peptide vaccine. The source of this sequence is a man aged 45-65 years with glioma. CDR3 sequence reads: CASSEAGGLYGYTF. The DNA of the CDR3 is TGTGCCAGCAGTGAAGCGGGAGGGCTCTATGGCTACACCTTC.